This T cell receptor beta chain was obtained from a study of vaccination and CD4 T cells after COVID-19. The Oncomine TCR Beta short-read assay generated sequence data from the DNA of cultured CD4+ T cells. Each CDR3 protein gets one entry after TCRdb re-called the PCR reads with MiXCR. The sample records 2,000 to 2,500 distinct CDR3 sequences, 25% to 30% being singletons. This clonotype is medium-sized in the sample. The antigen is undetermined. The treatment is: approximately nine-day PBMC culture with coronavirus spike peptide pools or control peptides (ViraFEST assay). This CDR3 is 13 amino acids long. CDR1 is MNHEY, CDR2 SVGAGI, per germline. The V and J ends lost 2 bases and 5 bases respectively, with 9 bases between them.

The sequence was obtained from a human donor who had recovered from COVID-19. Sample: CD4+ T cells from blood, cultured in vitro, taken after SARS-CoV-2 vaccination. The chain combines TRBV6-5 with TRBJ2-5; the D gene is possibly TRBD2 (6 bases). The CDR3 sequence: CASSYNGGETQYF. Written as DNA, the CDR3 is TGTGCCAGCAGTTACAATGGGGGGGAGACCCAGTACTTC.